Listed below are T cell receptor beta chains from one sample, sequenced in a study of blood T cell repertoires in COVID-19. Some clones are missing from TCRdb's copy, which holds only in-frame ones; the method was immunoSEQ multiplex PCR. The sample consists of about 220,000 clones, roughly 87% of them appearing once. Sequencing was carried out using peripheral blood. Every receptor here comes from a man aged 40-55 years with active or convalescent COVID-19. Both conserved end residues are trimmed from each CDR3.

CDR3: ASSVSALAKNIQY
V: TRBV9
J: TRBJ2-4

CDR3: ASSPQY
V: TRBV7-8
J: TRBJ2-5

CDR3: ASSSLSSYNSPLH
V: TRBV19
J: TRBJ1-6

CDR3: ASSLEEGGPQH
V: TRBV5-4
J: TRBJ1-5

CDR3: ASSLTGAGISPLH
V: TRBV11-1
J: TRBJ1-6

CDR3: ASSRQALPYEQY
V: TRBV18
J: TRBJ2-7

CDR3: ASSVVEQTNYGYT
V: TRBV9
J: TRBJ1-2

CDR3: ASSLDRGEGYT
V: TRBV7-8
J: TRBJ1-2

CDR3: ASSVGSGGEETQY
V: TRBV2
J: TRBJ2-5

CDR3: ASSPGLAGETQY
V: TRBV5-4
J: TRBJ2-5

CDR3: ASSWTGGNTGELF
V: TRBV6-6
J: TRBJ2-2

CDR3: ASKGLPNEQF
V: TRBV27
J: TRBJ2-1

CDR3: ASSLGSQGQGYT
V: TRBV28
J: TRBJ1-2

CDR3: ASSYSDSEAF
V: TRBV6-6
J: TRBJ1-1

CDR3: ASSLTARTEAF
V: TRBV7-2
J: TRBJ1-1

CDR3: ASSLRTSGITGELF
V: TRBV27
J: TRBJ2-2

CDR3: ASSLGLAGGQTDTQY
V: TRBV4-1
J: TRBJ2-3